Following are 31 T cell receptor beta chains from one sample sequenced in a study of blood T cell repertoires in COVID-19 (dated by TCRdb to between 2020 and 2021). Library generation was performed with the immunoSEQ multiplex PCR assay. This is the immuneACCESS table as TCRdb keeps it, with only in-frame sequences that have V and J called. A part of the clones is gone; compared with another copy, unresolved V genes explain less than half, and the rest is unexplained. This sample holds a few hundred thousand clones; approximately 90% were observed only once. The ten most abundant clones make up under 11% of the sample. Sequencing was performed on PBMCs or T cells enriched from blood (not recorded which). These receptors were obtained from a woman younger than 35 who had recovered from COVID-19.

As DNA, the CDR3 is TGTGCCTGGAGTGTCCAGACAGGGGAGCCTGTCAGCGAGCAGTACTTC. It yields the protein CAWSVQTGEPVSEQYF. The chain has TRBV30 and TRBJ2-7, with 8 bases that match TRBD1. The CDR3 loop spans 16 amino acids. From germline, CDR1 is GTSNPN and CDR2 SVGIG (reference sequence). The ends lost 0 bases at V and 6 bases at J; junction bases unmatched: 13. Drawing the rest from reference TRBV30 and TRBJ2-7, the complete variable domain is SQTIHQWPATLVQPVGSPLSLECTVEGTSNPNLYWYRQAAGRGLQLLFYSVGIGQISSEVPQNLSASRPQDRQFILSSKKLLLSDSGFYLCAWSVQTGEPVSEQYFGPGTRLTVT.

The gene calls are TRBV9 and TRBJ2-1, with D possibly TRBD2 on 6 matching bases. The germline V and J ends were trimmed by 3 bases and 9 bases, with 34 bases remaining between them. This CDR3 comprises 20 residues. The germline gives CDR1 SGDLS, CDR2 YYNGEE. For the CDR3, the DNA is TGTGCCAGCAGCGGTCCCCTGGGTGGGAGCTTACTAAATGTGGAGGGTGAGCAGTTCTTC. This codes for CASSGPLGGSLLNVEGEQFF.

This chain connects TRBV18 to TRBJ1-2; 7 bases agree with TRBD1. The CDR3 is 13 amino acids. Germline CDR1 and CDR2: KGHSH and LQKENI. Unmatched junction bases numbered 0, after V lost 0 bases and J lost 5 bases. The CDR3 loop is CASSPPTGYGYTF. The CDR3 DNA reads TGTGCCAGCTCACCACCGACAGGGTATGGCTACACCTTC.

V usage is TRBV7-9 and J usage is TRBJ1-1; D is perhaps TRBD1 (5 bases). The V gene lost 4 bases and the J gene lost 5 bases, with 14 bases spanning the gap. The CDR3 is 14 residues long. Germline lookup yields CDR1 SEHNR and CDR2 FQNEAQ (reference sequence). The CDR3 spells CASSSGGVDTEAFF. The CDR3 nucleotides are TGTGCCAGCAGCTCCGGGGGGGTGGATACTGAAGCTTTCTTT.

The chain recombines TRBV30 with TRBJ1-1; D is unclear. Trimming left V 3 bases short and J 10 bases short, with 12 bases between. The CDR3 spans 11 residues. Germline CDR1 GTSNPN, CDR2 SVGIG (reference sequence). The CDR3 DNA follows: TGTGCCTGGAGAGCGATTAATCGAGCTTTCTTT. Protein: CAWRAINRAFF. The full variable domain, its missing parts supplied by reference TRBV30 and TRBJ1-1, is SQTIHQWPATLVQPVGSPLSLECTVEGTSNPNLYWYRQAAGRGLQLLFYSVGIGQISSEVPQNLSASRPQDRQFILSSKKLLLSDSGFYLCAWRAINRAFFGQGTRLTVV.

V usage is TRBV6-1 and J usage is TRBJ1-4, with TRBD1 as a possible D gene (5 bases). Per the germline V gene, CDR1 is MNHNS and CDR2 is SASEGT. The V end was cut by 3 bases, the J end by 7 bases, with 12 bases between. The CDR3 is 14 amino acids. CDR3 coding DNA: TGTGCCAGCAGTGATGGGGGGTCTGGTGAAAAACTGTTTTTT. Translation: CASSDGGSGEKLFF.

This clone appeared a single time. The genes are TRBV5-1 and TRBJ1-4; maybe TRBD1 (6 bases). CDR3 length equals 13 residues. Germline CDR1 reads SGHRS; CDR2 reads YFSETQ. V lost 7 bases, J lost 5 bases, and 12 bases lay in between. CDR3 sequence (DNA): TGCGCCAGCGGACAGCCCGACAATGAAAAACTGTTTTTT. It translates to CASGQPDNEKLFF.

The CDR3 coding sequence is TGCGCCAGCAGCTTGGCCACGGGAGGGCGGCGAGGTGAGCAGTTCTTC. Translating gives CASSLATGGRRGEQFF. V gene TRBV5-1 combines with J gene TRBJ2-1, with 8 positions matching TRBD2. The junction had 11 bases not matched to a gene; V was cut back by 0 bases and J by 9 bases. The CDR3 is 16 amino acids. Germline lookup yields CDR1 SGHRS and CDR2 YFSETQ.

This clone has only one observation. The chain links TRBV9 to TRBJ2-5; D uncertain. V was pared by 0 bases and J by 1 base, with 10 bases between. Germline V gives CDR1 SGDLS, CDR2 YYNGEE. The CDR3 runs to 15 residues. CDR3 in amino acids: CASSVDPVAQETQYF. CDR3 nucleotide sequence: TGTGCCAGCAGCGTAGATCCTGTGGCCCAAGAGACCCAGTACTTC.

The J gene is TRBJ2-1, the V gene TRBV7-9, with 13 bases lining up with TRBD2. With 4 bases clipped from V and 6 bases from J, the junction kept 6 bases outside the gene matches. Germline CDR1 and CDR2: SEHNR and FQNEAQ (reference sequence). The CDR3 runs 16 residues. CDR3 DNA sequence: TGTGCCAGCAGCTCCCCAACTAGCGGGAGGGCCAATGAGCAGTTCTTC. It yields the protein CASSSPTSGRANEQFF.

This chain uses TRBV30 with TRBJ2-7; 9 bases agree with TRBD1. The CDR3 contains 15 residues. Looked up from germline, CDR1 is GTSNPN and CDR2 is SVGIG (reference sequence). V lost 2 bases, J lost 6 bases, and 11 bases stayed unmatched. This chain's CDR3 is CAWSPPLYRGLEQYF. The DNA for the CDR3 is TGTGCCTGGAGTCCTCCTTTGTACAGGGGGCTCGAGCAGTACTTC.

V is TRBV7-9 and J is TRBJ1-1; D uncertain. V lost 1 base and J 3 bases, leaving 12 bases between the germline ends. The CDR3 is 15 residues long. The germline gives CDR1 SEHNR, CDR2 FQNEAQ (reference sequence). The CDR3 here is CASSLDVGRDTEAFF. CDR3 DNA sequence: TGTGCCAGCAGCTTAGATGTAGGGCGGGACACTGAAGCTTTCTTT.

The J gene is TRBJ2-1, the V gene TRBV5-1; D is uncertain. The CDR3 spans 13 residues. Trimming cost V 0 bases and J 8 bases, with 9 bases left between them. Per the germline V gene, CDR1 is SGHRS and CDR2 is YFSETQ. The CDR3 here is CASSLDMTYEQFF. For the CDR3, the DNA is TGCGCCAGCAGCTTGGACATGACTTATGAGCAGTTCTTC.

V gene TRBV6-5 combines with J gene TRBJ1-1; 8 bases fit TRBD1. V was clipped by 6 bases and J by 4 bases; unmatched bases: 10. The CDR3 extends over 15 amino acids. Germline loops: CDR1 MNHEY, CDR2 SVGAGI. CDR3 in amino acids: CASRPTGGGTTEAFF. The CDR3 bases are TGTGCCAGCAGACCAACAGGGGGTGGTACCACTGAAGCTTTCTTT.

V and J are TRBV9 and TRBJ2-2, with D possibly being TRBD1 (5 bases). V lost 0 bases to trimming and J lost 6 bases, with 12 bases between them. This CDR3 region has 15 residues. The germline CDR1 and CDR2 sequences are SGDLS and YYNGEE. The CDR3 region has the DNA TGTGCCAGCAGCGTAGCATCTGGGGCCGCCGGGGAGCTGTTTTTT. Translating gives CASSVASGAAGELFF.

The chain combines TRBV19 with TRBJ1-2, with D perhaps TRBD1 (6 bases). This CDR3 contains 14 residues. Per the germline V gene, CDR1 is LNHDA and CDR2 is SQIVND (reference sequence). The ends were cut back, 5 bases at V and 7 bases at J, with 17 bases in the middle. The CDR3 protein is CASSVNGGAGGYTF. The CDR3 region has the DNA TGTGCCAGTAGTGTCAATGGGGGGGCTGGTGGCTACACCTTC.

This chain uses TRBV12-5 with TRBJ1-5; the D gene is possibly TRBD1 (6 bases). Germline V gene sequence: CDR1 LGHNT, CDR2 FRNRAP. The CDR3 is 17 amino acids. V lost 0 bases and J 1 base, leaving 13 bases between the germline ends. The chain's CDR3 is CASGLVLGRGSNQPQHF. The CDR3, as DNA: TGTGCTAGTGGTTTGGTACTCGGCAGGGGCAGCAATCAGCCCCAGCATTTT.

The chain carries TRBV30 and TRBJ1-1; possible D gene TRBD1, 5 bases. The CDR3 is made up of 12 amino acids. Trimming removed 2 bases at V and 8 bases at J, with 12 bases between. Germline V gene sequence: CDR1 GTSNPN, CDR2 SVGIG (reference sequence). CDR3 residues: CAWSLLQGEAFF. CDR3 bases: TGTGCCTGGAGTCTACTCCAGGGAGAAGCTTTCTTT.

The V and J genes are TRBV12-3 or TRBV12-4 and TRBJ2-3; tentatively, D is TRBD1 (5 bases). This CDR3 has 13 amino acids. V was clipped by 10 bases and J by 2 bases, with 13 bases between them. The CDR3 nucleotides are TGTGCCACAGGGTCCGAGAACACAGATACGCAGTATTTT. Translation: CATGSENTDTQYF.

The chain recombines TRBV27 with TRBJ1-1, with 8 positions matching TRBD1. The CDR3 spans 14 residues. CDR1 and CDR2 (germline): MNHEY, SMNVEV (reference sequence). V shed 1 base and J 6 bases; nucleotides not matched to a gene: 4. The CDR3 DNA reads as TGTGCCAGCAGTTTATGGACAGGGCGCGCTGAAGCTTTCTTT. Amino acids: CASSLWTGRAEAFF.

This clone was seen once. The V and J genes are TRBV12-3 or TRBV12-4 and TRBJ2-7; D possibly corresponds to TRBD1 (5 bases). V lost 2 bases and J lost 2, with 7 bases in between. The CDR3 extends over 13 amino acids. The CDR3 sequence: CASSLQGTYEQYF. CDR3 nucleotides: TGTGCCAGCAGTTTACAGGGAACCTACGAGCAGTACTTC.

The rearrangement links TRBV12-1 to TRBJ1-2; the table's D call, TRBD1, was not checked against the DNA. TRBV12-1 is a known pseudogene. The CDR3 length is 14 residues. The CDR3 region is CASSTDRGSYGYTF. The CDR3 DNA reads TGTGCCAGCAGCACCGACAGGGGGTCCTATGGCTACACCTTC.

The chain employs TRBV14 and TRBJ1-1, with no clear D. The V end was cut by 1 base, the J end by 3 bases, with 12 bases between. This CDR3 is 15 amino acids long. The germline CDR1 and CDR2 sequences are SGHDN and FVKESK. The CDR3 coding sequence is TGTGCCAGCAGCCAAGTATCCGGGAGGGACACTGAAGCTTTCTTT. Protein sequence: CASSQVSGRDTEAFF.

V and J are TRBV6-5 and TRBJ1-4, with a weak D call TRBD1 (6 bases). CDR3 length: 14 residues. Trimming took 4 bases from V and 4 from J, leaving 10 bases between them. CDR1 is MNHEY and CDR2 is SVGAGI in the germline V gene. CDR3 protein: CASSFDRSNEKLFF. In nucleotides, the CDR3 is TGTGCCAGCAGTTTCGACAGGAGTAATGAAAAACTGTTTTTT.

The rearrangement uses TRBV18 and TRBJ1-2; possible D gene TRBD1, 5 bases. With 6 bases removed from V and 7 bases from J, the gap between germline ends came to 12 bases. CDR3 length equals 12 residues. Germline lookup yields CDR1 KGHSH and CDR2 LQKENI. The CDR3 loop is CASSEQDFGYTF. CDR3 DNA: TGTGCCAGCTCGGAACAGGATTTTGGCTACACCTTC.

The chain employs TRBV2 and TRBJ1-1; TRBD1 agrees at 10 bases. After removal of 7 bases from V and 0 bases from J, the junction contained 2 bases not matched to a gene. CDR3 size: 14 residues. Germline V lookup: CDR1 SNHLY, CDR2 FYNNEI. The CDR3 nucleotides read TGTGCCAGCAAGGGGACAGGGGTGAACACTGAAGCTTTCTTT. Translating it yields CASKGTGVNTEAFF.

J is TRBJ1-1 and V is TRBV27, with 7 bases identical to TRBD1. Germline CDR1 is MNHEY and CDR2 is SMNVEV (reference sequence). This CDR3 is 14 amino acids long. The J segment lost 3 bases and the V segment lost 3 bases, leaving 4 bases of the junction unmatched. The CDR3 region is CASSFTGVDTEAFF. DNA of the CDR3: TGTGCCAGCAGTTTCACAGGGGTCGACACTGAAGCTTTCTTT.

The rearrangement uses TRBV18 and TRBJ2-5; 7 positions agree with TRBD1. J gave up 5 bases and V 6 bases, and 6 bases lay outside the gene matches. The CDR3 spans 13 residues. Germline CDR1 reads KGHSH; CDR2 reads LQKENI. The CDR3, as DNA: TGTGCCAGCTCCCTAGGACAGGTGGAGACCCAGTACTTC. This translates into CASSLGQVETQYF.

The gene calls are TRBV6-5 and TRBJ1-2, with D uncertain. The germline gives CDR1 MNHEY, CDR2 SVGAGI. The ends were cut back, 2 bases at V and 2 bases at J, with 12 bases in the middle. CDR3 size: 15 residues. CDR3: CASSYRRSANYGYTF. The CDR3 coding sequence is TGTGCCAGCAGTTACCGCCGCAGTGCCAACTATGGCTACACCTTC.

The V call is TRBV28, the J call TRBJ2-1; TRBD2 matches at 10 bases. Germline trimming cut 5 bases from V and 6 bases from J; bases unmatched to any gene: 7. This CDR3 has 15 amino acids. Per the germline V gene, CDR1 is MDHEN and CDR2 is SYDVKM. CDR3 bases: TGTGCCAGCAGTCCGCCTAGCGGGAGAGTCAATGAGCAGTTCTTC. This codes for CASSPPSGRVNEQFF.

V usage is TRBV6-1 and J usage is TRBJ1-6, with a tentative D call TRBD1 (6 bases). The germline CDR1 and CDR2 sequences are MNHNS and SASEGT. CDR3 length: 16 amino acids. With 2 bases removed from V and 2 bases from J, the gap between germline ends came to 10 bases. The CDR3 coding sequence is TGTGCCAGCAGTGAAACAGGGAAAGCCTATAATTCACCCCTCCACTTT. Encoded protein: CASSETGKAYNSPLHF.